A selection of T cell receptor beta chains follows, all from one sample in a study of blood T cell repertoires in COVID-19. Assay used: immunoSEQ multiplex PCR; TCRdb lists only in-frame clones, some missing. This sample has 250,000 or so clones, with about nine tenths found just once. Sequenced: PBMCs or T cells enriched from blood (not recorded which). These receptors were collected from a woman under 40 with acute COVID-19. The CDR3 runs from the conserved cysteine through the conserved F or W. D genes are given only for firm matches. Some rows mark clone size as missing; the rest say once, few, many or name a class of expanded clone.

v_call,j_call,d_call,clone_size,cdr3_aa,cdr3_nt
TRBV12-3/TRBV12-4,TRBJ1-2,NA,NA,CASSSGHSYGYTF,TGTGCCAGCAGTTCGGGACATTCCTATGGCTACACCTTC
TRBV6-5,TRBJ2-3,NA,NA,CASSQRGGRTDTQYF,TGTGCCAGCAGCCAGAGGGGGGGCCGCACAGATACGCAGTATTTT
TRBV27,TRBJ2-7,NA,NA,CASSAGDRTHEQYF,TGTGCCAGCAGTGCGGGGGACAGGACCCACGAGCAGTACTTC
TRBV4-3,TRBJ1-3,TRBD1,NA,CASGAGTGVGNTIYF,TGCGCCAGCGGCGCTGGAACAGGGGTTGGAAACACCATATATTTT
TRBV7-2,TRBJ1-1,NA,NA,CASSSLPGVGSNEAFF,TGTGCCAGCAGCTCCTTGCCGGGGGTGGGCAGCAATGAAGCTTTCTTT
TRBV4-1,TRBJ2-6,NA,NA,CASSVRVSGANVLTF,TGCGCCAGCAGCGTCAGGGTGTCTGGGGCCAACGTCCTGACTTTC
TRBV5-8,TRBJ1-2,NA,NA,CASSQAFGGYTF,TGTGCCAGCAGTCAGGCGTTTGGTGGCTACACCTTC
TRBV7-2,TRBJ2-3,NA,NA,CASSWGLITDTQYF,TGTGCCAGCAGCTGGGGGCTCATCACAGATACGCAGTATTTT
TRBV15,TRBJ1-2,TRBD1,NA,CATSRVGQAYTF,TGTGCCACCAGCAGAGTCGGACAGGCCTACACCTTC
TRBV5-6,TRBJ1-3,NA,NA,CASRRGPSSGNTIYF,TGTGCCAGCAGGAGAGGGCCGAGCTCTGGAAACACCATATATTTT
TRBV19,TRBJ2-1,TRBD2,NA,CASSPTSGAHNEQFF,TGTGCCAGTAGTCCGACTAGCGGGGCTCACAATGAGCAGTTCTTC
TRBV5-1,TRBJ2-1,NA,few,CASSLGGRDVFNEQFF,TGCGCCAGCAGCTTGGGGGGCAGGGATGTCTTCAATGAGCAGTTCTTC
TRBV19,TRBJ1-1,NA,few,CASSIDPGQGYTEAFF,TGTGCCAGTAGTATAGATCCTGGGCAGGGGTACACTGAAGCTTTCTTT
TRBV27,TRBJ1-1,NA,NA,CASSLFQGLNTEAFF,TGTGCCAGCAGTTTATTCCAGGGGCTGAACACTGAAGCTTTCTTT
TRBV29-1,TRBJ2-2,NA,NA,CSVEEEEGTGELFF,TGCAGCGTTGAAGAGGAGGAGGGGACCGGGGAGCTGTTTTTT
TRBV18,TRBJ1-1,NA,NA,CASSSAGYTEAFF,TGTGCCAGCTCATCGGCAGGATACACTGAAGCTTTCTTT
TRBV18,TRBJ1-1,NA,NA,CASSPSTRVDSEAFF,TGTGCCAGCTCACCGAGCACTAGAGTGGATTCTGAAGCTTTCTTT
TRBV3-1/TRBV3-2,TRBJ2-7,TRBD2,many,CASSPGTSGTYEQYF,TGTGCCAGCAGCCCCGGGACTAGCGGGACCTACGAGCAGTACTTC
TRBV7-9,TRBJ1-2,NA,NA,CASSPLGTIYGYTF,TGTGCCAGCAGCCCCCTGGGCACAATCTATGGCTACACCTTC
TRBV11-2,TRBJ2-3,TRBD1,NA,CASRESGVGQDTQYF,TGTGCCAGCAGGGAATCAGGGGTGGGACAGGATACGCAGTATTTT
TRBV3-1/TRBV3-2,TRBJ1-4,NA,NA,CASSQDSGAPGKLFF,TGTGCCAGCAGCCAAGATAGTGGGGCGCCAGGCAAACTGTTTTTT
TRBV7-8,TRBJ1-2,NA,NA,CASSPPSRGDYGYTF,TGTGCCAGCAGCCCCCCGTCCCGGGGGGACTATGGCTACACCTTC
TRBV7-8,TRBJ1-5,TRBD1,few,CASSAWDRGNQPQHF,TGTGCCAGCAGCGCCTGGGACAGGGGGAATCAGCCCCAGCATTTT
TRBV6-5,TRBJ1-2,NA,NA,CASSYGGTDYGYTF,TGTGCCAGCAGTTACGGGGGGACGGACTATGGCTACACCTTC
TRBV19,TRBJ2-3,TRBD2,NA,CASSIGGRPSSTDTQYF,TGTGCCAGTAGTATCGGGGGGAGGCCTAGCAGCACAGATACGCAGTATTTT
TRBV28,TRBJ1-1,NA,NA,CASTTPGETEAFF,TGTGCCAGCACTACTCCAGGGGAAACTGAAGCTTTCTTT
TRBV5-1,TRBJ1-1,TRBD1,NA,CASSETGMNTEAFF,TGCGCCAGCAGCGAGACAGGGATGAACACTGAAGCTTTCTTT
TRBV7-9,TRBJ1-3,TRBD1,few,CASSETGVAGNTIYF,TGTGCCAGCAGCGAGACAGGGGTCGCCGGAAACACCATATATTTT
TRBV7-2,TRBJ2-7,NA,NA,CASSLSGAYEQYF,TGTGCCAGCAGCTTGTCAGGGGCCTACGAGCAGTACTTC
TRBV5-6,TRBJ1-5,NA,NA,CASSLLGGINQPQHF,TGTGCCAGCAGCTTGCTTGGCGGCATCAATCAGCCCCAGCATTTT
TRBV2,TRBJ2-2,NA,many,CASKQQGRGTGELFF,TGTGCCAGCAAACAGCAGGGCCGTGGCACCGGGGAGCTGTTTTTT
TRBV4-1,TRBJ1-1,TRBD1,once,CASSPQGGLNTEAFF,TGCGCCAGCAGCCCCCAGGGGGGCTTGAACACTGAAGCTTTCTTT
TRBV7-9,TRBJ1-3,NA,NA,CASSLRAISGNTIYF,TGTGCCAGCAGCTTGAGGGCTATCTCTGGAAACACCATATATTTT
TRBV6-5,TRBJ1-2,NA,few,CASSYSTGVYGYTF,TGTGCCAGCAGTTACTCGACCGGGGTCTATGGCTACACCTTC
TRBV4-3,TRBJ1-1,NA,once,CASRDRTNTEAFF,TGCGCCAGCAGAGATAGGACAAACACTGAAGCTTTCTTT
TRBV5-8,TRBJ1-6,NA,NA,CASSLVEGLGSPLHF,TGTGCCAGCAGCTTGGTGGAGGGATTAGGTTCACCCCTCCACTTT
TRBV3-1/TRBV3-2,TRBJ2-3,NA,NA,CASSPDRPGDTQYF,TGTGCCAGCAGCCCCGACAGGCCGGGAGATACGCAGTATTTT
TRBV5-5,TRBJ2-5,NA,NA,CASSLLQGGETQYF,TGTGCCAGCAGCTTATTACAGGGTGGAGAGACCCAGTACTTC
TRBV3-1/TRBV3-2,TRBJ1-3,TRBD1,NA,CASSQEGQGGNTIYF,TGTGCCAGCAGCCAAGAGGGACAGGGTGGAAACACCATATATTTT
TRBV3-1/TRBV3-2,TRBJ1-2,TRBD1,once,CASSQDLGQGYGYTF,TGTGCCAGCAGCCAAGATCTGGGACAGGGATACGGCTACACCTTC
TRBV7-2,TRBJ2-3,NA,NA,CASSLAVYTSTDTQYF,TGTGCCAGCAGCTTAGCAGTTTATACTAGCACAGATACGCAGTATTTT
TRBV14,TRBJ2-1,NA,NA,CASSQVADYNEQFF,TGTGCCAGCAGCCAAGTTGCAGACTACAATGAGCAGTTCTTC
TRBV6-5,TRBJ1-2,TRBD1,NA,CASRRQGAYGYTF,TGTGCCAGCAGACGACAGGGGGCTTATGGCTACACCTTC
TRBV10-2,TRBJ1-2,NA,NA,CASSESKWGVDGYTF,TGCGCCAGCAGTGAGTCGAAATGGGGAGTGGATGGCTACACCTTC
TRBV5-1,TRBJ2-1,TRBD2,NA,CASSWGAGGTLNEQFF,TGCGCCAGCAGCTGGGGAGCGGGGGGGACCCTCAATGAGCAGTTCTTC
TRBV10-2,TRBJ2-1,TRBD2,NA,CASSELAGTDEQFF,TGCGCCAGCAGTGAACTAGCGGGGACGGATGAGCAGTTCTTC